Each of the 18 T cell receptor beta chains below was sequenced from the same sample in a study of blood T cell repertoires in COVID-19. The table came from immunoSEQ multiplex PCR; TCRdb's copy has only in-frame clones and leaves some out. Among fewer than 200,000 clones listed, 75% to 90% were seen once. The source material was peripheral blood. Every receptor here comes from a human donor with acute or convalescent COVID-19. The donor label of this sample is uncertain.

The genes are TRBV6-6 and TRBJ1-1; tentatively, D is TRBD1 (6 bases). The CDR3 consists of 13 residues. Germline CDR1 is MNHNY and CDR2 is SVGAGI (reference sequence). Trimming pared 8 bases from V and 1 base from J, leaving 11 bases between. CDR3 DNA: TGTGCCAGCTTCAGGGGTTGGAACACTGAAGCTTTCTTT. It encodes CASFRGWNTEAFF.

This clone came up once. The V and J genes are TRBV24-1 and TRBJ2-5, with D possibly matching TRBD2 (5 bases). The CDR3 runs to 13 residues. With 5 bases removed from V and 1 base from J, the gap between germline ends came to 7 bases. CDR1 is KGHDR, CDR2 SFDVKD, per germline. The CDR3 region is CATSVAGQETQYF. CDR3 bases: TGTGCCACCAGTGTCGCGGGCCAAGAGACCCAGTACTTC.

V and J are TRBV5-4 and TRBJ1-2, with TRBD1 matching 7 bases. V trimming: 4 bases; J trimming: 7 bases; junction bases outside the gene matches: 10. CDR1 SGHNT and CDR2 YYREEE come from the germline V gene (reference sequence). This CDR3 spans 14 amino acids. The CDR3 loop reads CASSRQGGGGGYTF. CDR3 bases: TGTGCCAGCAGCCGACAGGGAGGAGGAGGTGGCTACACCTTC.

V usage is TRBV7-9 and J usage is TRBJ2-3; 9 nucleotides agree with TRBD2. The ends lost 6 bases at V and 2 bases at J; junction bases unmatched: 12. The germline V gene encodes CDR1 SEHNR and CDR2 FQNEAQ (reference sequence). CDR3 length equals 17 residues. In DNA form, the CDR3 reads TGTGCCAGCAGTCCCCTGGCGGGGGGGGCCTACACAGATACGCAGTATTTT. Its protein is CASSPLAGGAYTDTQYF.

The gene calls are TRBV7-9 and TRBJ2-7; 9 nucleotides match TRBD1. The CDR3 spans 14 residues. J was trimmed by 5 bases and V by 6 bases; bases with no gene match: 8. Looked up from germline, CDR1 is SEHNR and CDR2 is FQNEAQ (reference sequence). CDR3 amino acids: CASSTPGQGNEQYF. DNA for the CDR3: TGTGCCAGCAGTACCCCGGGACAGGGTAACGAGCAGTACTTC.

This clone was picked up many times. V gene TRBV4-1 combines with J gene TRBJ2-7; D possibly corresponds to TRBD1 (6 bases). The CDR3 loop spans 13 amino acids. The ends were cut back, 0 bases at V and 5 bases at J, with 8 bases in the middle. CDR1 and CDR2 from the germline V gene are MGHRA and YSYEKL. CDR3 DNA sequence: TGCGCCAGCAGCCAAGAAACAGGGAACGAGCAGTACTTC. It specifies CASSQETGNEQYF.

The chain has TRBV7-3 and TRBJ2-3; D is ambiguous. The CDR3 sequence is 15 residues long. V lost 6 bases, J lost 2 bases, and 15 bases lay in between. Germline lookup yields CDR1 SGHTA and CDR2 FQGTGA. Here the CDR3 reads CASSPQASFTDTQYF. The CDR3 coding sequence is TGTGCCAGCAGTCCCCAGGCATCCTTCACAGATACGCAGTATTTT.

The chain links TRBV6-6 to TRBJ1-2, with D perhaps matching TRBD1 (6 bases). CDR1 and CDR2 from the germline V gene are MNHNY and SVGAGI (reference sequence). The V end lost 4 bases, the J end lost 2 bases, and 11 bases lay between the germline ends. This CDR3 region has 14 residues. The DNA for the CDR3 is TGTGCCAGCAGTTCTAACAGGGACAACTATGGCTACACCTTC. Protein product: CASSSNRDNYGYTF.

The V gene is TRBV5-1, the J gene TRBJ2-7; TRBD1 matches at 7 bases. Germline CDR1 reads SGHRS; CDR2 reads YFSETQ. The CDR3 is 14 amino acids. The V gene end was trimmed by 3 bases and the J gene end by 3 bases; junction bases not matched to a gene: 6. Here the CDR3 reads CASSSGTDLYEQYF. The CDR3 DNA follows: TGCGCCAGCAGCTCCGGGACAGATCTCTACGAGCAGTACTTC.

This chain links TRBV5-6 with TRBJ2-7; D is possibly TRBD1 (7 bases). Germline CDR1 reads SGHDT; CDR2 reads YYEEEE. The length of the CDR3 is 13 residues. With 3 bases removed from V and 4 bases from J, the gap between germline ends came to 11 bases. The DNA for the CDR3 is TGTGCCAGCAGCTACAGGGGAGGATACGAGCAGTACTTC. It yields the protein CASSYRGGYEQYF.

The chain is built from TRBV6-6 and TRBJ1-5, with 7 positions matching TRBD1. Unmatched junction bases numbered 4, after V lost 2 bases and J lost 0 bases. Germline CDR1 reads MNHNY; CDR2 reads SVGAGI (reference sequence). CDR3 length: 16 residues. Here the CDR3 DNA reads TGTGCCAGCAGTTACCTGGGACAGTATAGCAATCAGCCCCAGCATTTT. It codes for CASSYLGQYSNQPQHF.

This chain connects TRBV7-2 to TRBJ2-2; unclear D gene. This CDR3 spans 15 amino acids. Germline loops: CDR1 SGHTA, CDR2 FQGNSA. The V and J ends lost 6 bases and 5 bases respectively, with 16 bases between them. This chain's CDR3 is CASRATADRTGELFF. The CDR3 coding sequence is TGTGCCAGCAGAGCGACCGCCGATAGGACCGGGGAGCTGTTTTTT.

The rearrangement uses TRBV28 and TRBJ2-7, with 9 nucleotides matching TRBD2. Germline values: CDR1 MDHEN, CDR2 SYDVKM. This CDR3 contains 16 residues. With 5 bases clipped from V and 3 bases from J, the junction kept 11 bases outside the gene matches. In DNA form, the CDR3 reads TGTGCCAGCAGTCCCCTGTTAGCGGGGGCCAACTACGAGCAGTACTTC. It translates to CASSPLLAGANYEQYF.

The rearrangement uses TRBV3-1 (or the pseudogene TRBV3-2) and TRBJ1-4; a weak D match, TRBD1 (6 bases). There are 14 residues in the CDR3. V lost 3 bases and J 5 bases, leaving 10 bases between the germline ends. Germline CDR1 is LGHDT and CDR2 is YNNKEL (reference sequence). CDR3 region: CASSQLQGNEKLFF. The DNA of the CDR3 is TGTGCCAGCAGCCAGCTTCAGGGGAATGAAAAACTGTTTTTT.

The rearrangement joins TRBV3-1 (or the pseudogene TRBV3-2) to TRBJ1-6; 10 bases align to TRBD1. The J segment lost 10 bases and the V segment lost 4 bases, leaving 4 bases of the junction unmatched. The CDR3 is 14 residues long. Per the germline V gene, CDR1 is LGHDT and CDR2 is YNNKEL (reference sequence). CDR3 residues: CASSPRDRGSPLHF. In DNA form, the CDR3 reads TGTGCCAGCAGCCCCCGGGACAGGGGATCACCCCTCCACTTT.

The chain carries TRBV9 and TRBJ1-4; 7 bases match TRBD1. The J segment lost 4 bases and the V segment lost 3 bases, leaving 6 bases of the junction unmatched. The CDR3 extends over 15 amino acids. Germline CDR1 is SGDLS and CDR2 is YYNGEE. CDR3 bases: TGTGCCAGCAGCGGCAGGGGGGAAGGTAATGAAAAACTGTTTTTT. It codes for CASSGRGEGNEKLFF.

V and J are TRBV6-4 and TRBJ1-2; 7 bases match TRBD1. Germline V gene lookup returns CDR1 MRHNA and CDR2 SNTAGT. J lost 4 bases, V lost 3 bases, and 5 bases had no gene match. CDR3 size: 14 residues. The CDR3 here is CASSEEGARYGYTF. The CDR3 coding sequence is TGTGCCAGCAGTGAGGAGGGGGCGCGCTATGGCTACACCTTC.

The V gene is TRBV11-2, the J gene TRBJ1-2; D unclear. The germline V gene encodes CDR1 SGHAT and CDR2 FQNNGV. The CDR3 has 15 residues. The V and J ends lost 0 bases and 0 bases respectively, with 8 bases between them. CDR3 in DNA: TGTGCCAGCAGCTTAGATCACAGCCCTAACTATGGCTACACCTTC. It codes for CASSLDHSPNYGYTF.